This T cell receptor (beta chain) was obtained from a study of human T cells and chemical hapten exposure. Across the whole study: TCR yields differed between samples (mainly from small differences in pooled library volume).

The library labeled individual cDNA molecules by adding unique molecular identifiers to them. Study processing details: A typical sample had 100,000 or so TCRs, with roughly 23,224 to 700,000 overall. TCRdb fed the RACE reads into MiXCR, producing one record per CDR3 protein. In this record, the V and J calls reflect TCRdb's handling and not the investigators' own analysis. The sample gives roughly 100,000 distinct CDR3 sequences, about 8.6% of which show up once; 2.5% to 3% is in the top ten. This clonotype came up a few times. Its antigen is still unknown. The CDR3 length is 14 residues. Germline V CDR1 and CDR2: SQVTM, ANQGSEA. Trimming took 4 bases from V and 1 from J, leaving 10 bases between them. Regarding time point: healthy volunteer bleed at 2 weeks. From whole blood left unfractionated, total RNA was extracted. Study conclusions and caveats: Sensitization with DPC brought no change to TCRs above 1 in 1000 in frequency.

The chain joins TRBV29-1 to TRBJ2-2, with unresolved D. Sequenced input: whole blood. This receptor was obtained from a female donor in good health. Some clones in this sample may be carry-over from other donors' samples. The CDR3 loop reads CSVVGQENTGELFF. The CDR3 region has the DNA TGCAGCGTTGTAGGGCAGGAGAACACCGGGGAGCTGTTTTTT.